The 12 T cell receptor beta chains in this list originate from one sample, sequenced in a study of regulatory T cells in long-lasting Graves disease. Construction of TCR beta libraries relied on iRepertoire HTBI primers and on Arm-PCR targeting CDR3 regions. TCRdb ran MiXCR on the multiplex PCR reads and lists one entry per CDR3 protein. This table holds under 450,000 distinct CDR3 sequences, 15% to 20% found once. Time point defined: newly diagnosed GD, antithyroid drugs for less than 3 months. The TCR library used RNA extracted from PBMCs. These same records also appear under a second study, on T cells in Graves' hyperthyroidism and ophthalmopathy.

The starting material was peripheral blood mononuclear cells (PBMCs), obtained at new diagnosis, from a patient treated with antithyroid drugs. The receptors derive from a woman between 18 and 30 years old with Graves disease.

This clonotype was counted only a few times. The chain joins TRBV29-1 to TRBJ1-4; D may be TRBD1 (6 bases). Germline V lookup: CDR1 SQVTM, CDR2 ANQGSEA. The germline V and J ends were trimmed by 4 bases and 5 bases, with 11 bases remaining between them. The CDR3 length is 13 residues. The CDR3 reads CSVADRMNEKLFF. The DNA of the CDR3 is TGCAGCGTTGCTGACAGGATGAATGAAAAACTGTTTTTT. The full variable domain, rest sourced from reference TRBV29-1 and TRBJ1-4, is SAVISQKPSRDICQRGTSLTIQCQVDSQVTMMFWYRQQPGQSLTLIATANQGSEATYESGFVIDKFPISRPNLTFSTLTVSNMSPEDSSIYLCSVADRMNEKLFFGSGTQLSVL.

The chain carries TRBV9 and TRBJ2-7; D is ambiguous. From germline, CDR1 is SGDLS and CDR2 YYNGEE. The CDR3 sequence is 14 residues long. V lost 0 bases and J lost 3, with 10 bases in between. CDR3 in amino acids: CASSVADGLYEQYF. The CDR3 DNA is TGTGCCAGCAGCGTAGCTGACGGCCTCTACGAGCAGTACTTC.

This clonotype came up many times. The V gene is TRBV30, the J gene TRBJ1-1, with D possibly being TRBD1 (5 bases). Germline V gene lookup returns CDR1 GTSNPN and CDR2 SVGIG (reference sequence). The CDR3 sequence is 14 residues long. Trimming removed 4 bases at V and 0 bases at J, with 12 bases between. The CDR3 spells CAWTPAGVNTEAFF. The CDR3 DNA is TGTGCCTGGACCCCCGCGGGGGTGAACACTGAAGCTTTCTTT.

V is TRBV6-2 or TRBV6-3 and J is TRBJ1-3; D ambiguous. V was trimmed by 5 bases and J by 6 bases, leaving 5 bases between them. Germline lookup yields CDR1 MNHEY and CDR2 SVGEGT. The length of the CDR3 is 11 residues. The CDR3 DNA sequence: TGTGCCAGCAGTGAATCAAACACCATATATTTT. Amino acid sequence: CASSESNTIYF.

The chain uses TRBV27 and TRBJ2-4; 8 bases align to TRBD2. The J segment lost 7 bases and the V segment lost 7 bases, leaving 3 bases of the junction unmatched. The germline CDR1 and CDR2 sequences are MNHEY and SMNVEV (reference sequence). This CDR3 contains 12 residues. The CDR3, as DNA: TGTGCCAGCACCGGGGGGGGGAACATTCAGTACTTC. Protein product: CASTGGGNIQYF.

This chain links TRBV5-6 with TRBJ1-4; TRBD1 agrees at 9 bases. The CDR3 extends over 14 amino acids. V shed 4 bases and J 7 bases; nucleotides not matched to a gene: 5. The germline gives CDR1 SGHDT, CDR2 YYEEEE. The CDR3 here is CASSDRGLPEKLFF. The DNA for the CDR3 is TGTGCCAGCAGCGACAGGGGGTTGCCTGAAAAACTGTTTTTT.

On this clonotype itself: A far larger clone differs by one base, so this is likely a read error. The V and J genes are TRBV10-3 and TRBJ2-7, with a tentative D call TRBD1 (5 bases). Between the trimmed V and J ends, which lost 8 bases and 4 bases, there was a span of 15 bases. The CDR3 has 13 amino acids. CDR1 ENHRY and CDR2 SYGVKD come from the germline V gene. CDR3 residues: CAIGAVLVYEQYF. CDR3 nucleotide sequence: TGTGCCATCGGGGCAGTCCTTGTTTACGAGCAGTACTTC.

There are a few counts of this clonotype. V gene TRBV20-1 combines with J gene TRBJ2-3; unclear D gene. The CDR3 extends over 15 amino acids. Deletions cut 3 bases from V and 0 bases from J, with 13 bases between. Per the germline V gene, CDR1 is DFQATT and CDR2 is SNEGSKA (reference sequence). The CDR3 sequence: CSARPHRKSTDTQYF. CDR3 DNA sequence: TGCAGTGCTAGGCCCCATCGTAAAAGCACAGATACGCAGTATTTT.

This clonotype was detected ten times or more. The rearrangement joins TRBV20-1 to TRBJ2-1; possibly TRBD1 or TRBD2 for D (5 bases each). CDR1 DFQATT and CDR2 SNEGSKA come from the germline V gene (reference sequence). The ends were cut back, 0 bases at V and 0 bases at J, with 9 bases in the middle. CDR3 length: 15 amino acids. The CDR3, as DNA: TGCAGTGCTAGAGAGGGGGACCCCTCCTACAATGAGCAGTTCTTC. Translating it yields CSAREGDPSYNEQFF.

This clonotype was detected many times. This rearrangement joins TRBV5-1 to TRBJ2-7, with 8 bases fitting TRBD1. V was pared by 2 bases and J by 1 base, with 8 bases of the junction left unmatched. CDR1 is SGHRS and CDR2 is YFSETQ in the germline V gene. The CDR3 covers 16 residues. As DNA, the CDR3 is TGCGCCAGCAGCTTCGGGACAGGTCAATCTTCCTACGAGCAGTACTTC. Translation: CASSFGTGQSSYEQYF.

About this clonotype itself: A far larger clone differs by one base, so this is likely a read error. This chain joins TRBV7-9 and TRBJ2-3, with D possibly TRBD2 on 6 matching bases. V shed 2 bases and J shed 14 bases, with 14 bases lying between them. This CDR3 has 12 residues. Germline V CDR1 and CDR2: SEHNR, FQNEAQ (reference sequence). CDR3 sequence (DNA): TGTGCCAGCAGCTTAAATCGGGGGATAAGGTATTTT. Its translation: CASSLNRGIRYF.

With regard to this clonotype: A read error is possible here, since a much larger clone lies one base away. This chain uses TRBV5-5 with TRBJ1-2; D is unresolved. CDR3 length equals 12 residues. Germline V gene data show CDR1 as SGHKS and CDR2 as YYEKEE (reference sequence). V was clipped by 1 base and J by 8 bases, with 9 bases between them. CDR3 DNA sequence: TGTGCCAGCAGCTTGCCCGGGGTCGGCTACACCTTC. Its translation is CASSLPGVGYTF.